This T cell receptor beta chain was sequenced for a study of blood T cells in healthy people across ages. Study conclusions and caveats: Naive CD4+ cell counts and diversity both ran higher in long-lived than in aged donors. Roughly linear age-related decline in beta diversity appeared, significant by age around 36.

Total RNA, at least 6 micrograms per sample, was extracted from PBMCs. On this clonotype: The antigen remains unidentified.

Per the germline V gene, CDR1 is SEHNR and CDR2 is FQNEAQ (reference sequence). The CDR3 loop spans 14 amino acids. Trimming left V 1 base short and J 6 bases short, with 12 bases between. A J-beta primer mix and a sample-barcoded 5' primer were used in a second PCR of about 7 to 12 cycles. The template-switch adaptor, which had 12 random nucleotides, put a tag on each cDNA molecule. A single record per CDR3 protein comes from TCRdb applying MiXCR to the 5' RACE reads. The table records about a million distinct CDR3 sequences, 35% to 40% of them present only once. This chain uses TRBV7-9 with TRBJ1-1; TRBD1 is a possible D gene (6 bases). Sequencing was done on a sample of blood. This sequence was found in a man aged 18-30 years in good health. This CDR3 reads CASSLDGGLAEAFF. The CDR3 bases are TGTGCCAGCAGCTTAGATGGGGGGCTTGCTGAAGCTTTCTTT.